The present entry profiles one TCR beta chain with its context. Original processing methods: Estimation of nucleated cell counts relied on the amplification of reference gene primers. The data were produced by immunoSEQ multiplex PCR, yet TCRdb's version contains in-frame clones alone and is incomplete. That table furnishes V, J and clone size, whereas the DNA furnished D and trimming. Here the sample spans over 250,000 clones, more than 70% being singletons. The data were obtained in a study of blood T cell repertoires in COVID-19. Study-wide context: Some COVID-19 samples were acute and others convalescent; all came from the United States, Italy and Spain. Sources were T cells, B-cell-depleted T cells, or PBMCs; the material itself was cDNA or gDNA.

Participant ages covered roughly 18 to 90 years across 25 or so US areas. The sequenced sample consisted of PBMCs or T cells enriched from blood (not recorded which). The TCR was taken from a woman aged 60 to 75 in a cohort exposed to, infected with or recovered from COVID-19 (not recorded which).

The CDR3 coding sequence is TGTGCCAGCAGTCTGAGGACTAGCCGAGGCACAGATACGCAGTATTTT. Translating gives CASSLRTSRGTDTQYF. V usage is TRBV7-9 and J usage is TRBJ2-3, with 8 bases aligning to TRBD2. Looked up from germline, CDR1 is SEHNR and CDR2 is FQNEAQ (reference sequence). The CDR3 has 16 residues. V dropped 6 bases and J dropped 1; count of bases not matched to a gene: 9. The whole variable domain, remainder taken from reference TRBV7-9 and TRBJ2-3, is DTGVSQNPRHKITKRGQNVTFRCDPISEHNRLYWYRQTLGQGPEFLTYFQNEAQLEKSRLLSDRFSAERPKGSFSTLEIQRTEQGDSAMYLCASSLRTSRGTDTQYFGPGTRLTVL.